The 9 T cell receptor beta chains in this list originate from one sample, sequenced in a study of CD4 T cells in relation to SARS-CoV-2 and coronaviruses. Unexposed donor CD4+ T cells date from about 2011-2019, before the COVID-19 pandemic. The cells were cultured for about ten days before CD4+ T cells were isolated. For these TCRs, the target antigens are not known. Measured with immunoSEQ multiplex PCR; TCRdb has only the in-frame clones, and not every one. The table has 16,000 or so clones, 65% to 85% seen once. Sequencing was performed on CD4+ T cells from PBMCs, cultured in vitro. The receptors originated from a human donor in good health.

The chain uses TRBV19 and TRBJ1-4; no reliable D call. CDR1 is LNHDA, CDR2 SQIVND, per germline (reference sequence). Trimming removed 7 bases at V and 7 bases at J, with 13 bases between. This CDR3 is built from 13 residues. CDR3 sequence: CASTSLDGEKLFF. The CDR3 DNA follows: TGTGCCAGTACCTCTTTGGACGGTGAAAAACTGTTTTTT.

V is TRBV6-4 and J is TRBJ2-1; TRBD2 matches at 7 bases. The CDR3 spans 15 residues. V shed 6 bases, J shed 3 bases, and the junction held 8 bases outside the gene matches. The germline V gene encodes CDR1 MRHNA and CDR2 SNTAGT. CDR3 sequence reads: CASSRLAGDYNEQFF. The CDR3 DNA is TGTGCCAGCAGCCGTCTGGCGGGAGACTACAATGAGCAGTTCTTC.

The chain's CDR3 is CASSFGGPGNEQFF. Written as DNA, the CDR3 is TGTGCCAGCAGTTTTGGCGGGCCAGGCAATGAGCAGTTCTTC. This rearrangement joins TRBV27 to TRBJ2-1; TRBD2 is a possible D gene (5 bases). This CDR3 spans 14 amino acids. Trimming pared 3 bases from V and 6 bases from J, leaving 12 bases between. Germline V gives CDR1 MNHEY, CDR2 SMNVEV (reference sequence).

The chain carries TRBV28 and TRBJ1-1; D might be TRBD1 (6 bases). The CDR3 has 14 residues. Trimming stripped 2 bases from V and 2 bases from J, with 9 bases between. The germline V gene encodes CDR1 MDHEN and CDR2 SYDVKM. The CDR3 DNA follows: TGTGCCAGCAGTTTAGCAGGGGATAACACTGAAGCTTTCTTT. Translated: CASSLAGDNTEAFF.

The chain employs TRBV19 and TRBJ1-1; D gene unclear. This CDR3 spans 11 amino acids. Germline V gene data show CDR1 as LNHDA and CDR2 as SQIVND (reference sequence). V was trimmed by 6 bases and J by 4 bases, leaving 6 bases between them. CDR3: CASRLTTEAFF. CDR3 nucleotide sequence: TGTGCCAGTAGACTGACCACTGAAGCTTTCTTT.

This clone was recorded once. The gene calls are TRBV12-3 or TRBV12-4 and TRBJ1-5, with D maybe TRBD1 (6 bases). Trimming left V 5 bases short and J 7 bases short, with 12 bases between. This CDR3 is 13 amino acids long. The CDR3 nucleotides read TGTGCCAGCAGTATACAGGGCCGCCAGCCCCAGCATTTT. Translating it yields CASSIQGRQPQHF.

This clone occurred a few times. This chain joins TRBV19 and TRBJ1-2; D ambiguous. The CDR3 contains 13 residues. Trimming stripped 6 bases from V and 8 bases from J, with 16 bases between. CDR1 LNHDA and CDR2 SQIVND come from the germline V gene (reference sequence). CDR3 residues: CASSPGVGSGYTF. The DNA for the CDR3 is TGTGCCAGTAGCCCCGGGGTAGGGTCCGGCTACACCTTC.

V and J are TRBV4-1 and TRBJ2-2, with no clear D. V lost 0 bases and J 6 bases, leaving 5 bases between the germline ends. This CDR3 comprises 13 residues. The germline gives CDR1 MGHRA, CDR2 YSYEKL. CDR3: CASSQDGPGELFF. CDR3 nucleotide sequence: TGCGCCAGCAGCCAAGATGGCCCCGGGGAGCTGTTTTTT.

This clone has only a few counts. The chain has TRBV19 and TRBJ2-5, with D possibly TRBD2 on 6 matching bases. CDR3 length: 15 residues. Germline CDR1 and CDR2: LNHDA and SQIVND (reference sequence). Trimming stripped 4 bases from V and 5 bases from J, with 17 bases between. Here the CDR3 DNA reads TGTGCCAGTAGTACCTCCGGAGGGTACGGGGAGACCCAGTACTTC. This translates into CASSTSGGYGETQYF. Filled out from reference TRBV19 and TRBJ2-5, the complete variable domain reads DGGITQSPKYLFRKEGQNVTLSCEQNLNHDAMYWYRQDPGQGLRLIYYSQIVNDFQKGDIAEGYSVSREKKESFPLTVTSAQKNPTAFYLCASSTSGGYGETQYFGPGTRLLVL.